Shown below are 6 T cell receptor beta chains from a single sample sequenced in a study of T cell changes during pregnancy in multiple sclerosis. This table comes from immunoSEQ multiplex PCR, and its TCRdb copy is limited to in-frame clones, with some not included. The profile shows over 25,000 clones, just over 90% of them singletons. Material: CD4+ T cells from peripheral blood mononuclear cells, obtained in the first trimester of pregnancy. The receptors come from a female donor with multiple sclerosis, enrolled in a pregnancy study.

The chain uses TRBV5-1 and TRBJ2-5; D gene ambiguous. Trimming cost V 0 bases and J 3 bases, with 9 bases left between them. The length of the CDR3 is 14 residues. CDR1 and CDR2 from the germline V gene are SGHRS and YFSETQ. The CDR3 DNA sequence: TGCGCCAGCAGCTTGGCCGTAAGAGAAGAGACCCAGTACTTC. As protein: CASSLAVREETQYF.

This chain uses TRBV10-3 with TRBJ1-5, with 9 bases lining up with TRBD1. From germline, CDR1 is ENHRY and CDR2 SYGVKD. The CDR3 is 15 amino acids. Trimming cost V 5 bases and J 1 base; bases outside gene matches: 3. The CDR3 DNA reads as TGTGCCATCAGTACAGGGACAGGGAGCAATCAGCCCCAGCATTTT. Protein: CAISTGTGSNQPQHF.

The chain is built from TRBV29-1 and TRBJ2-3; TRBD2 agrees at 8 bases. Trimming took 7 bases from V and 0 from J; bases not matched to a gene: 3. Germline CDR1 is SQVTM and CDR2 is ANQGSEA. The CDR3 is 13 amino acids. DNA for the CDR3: TGCAGCGGGAAGCGGGGGAGCACAGATACGCAGTATTTT. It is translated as CSGKRGSTDTQYF.

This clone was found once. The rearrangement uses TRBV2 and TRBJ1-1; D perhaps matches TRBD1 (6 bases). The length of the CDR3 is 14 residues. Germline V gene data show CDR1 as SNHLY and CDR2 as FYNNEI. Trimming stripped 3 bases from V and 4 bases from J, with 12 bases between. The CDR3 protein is CASSEQGRVTEAFF. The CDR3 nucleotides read TGTGCCAGCAGTGAGCAGGGGCGAGTCACTGAAGCTTTCTTT.

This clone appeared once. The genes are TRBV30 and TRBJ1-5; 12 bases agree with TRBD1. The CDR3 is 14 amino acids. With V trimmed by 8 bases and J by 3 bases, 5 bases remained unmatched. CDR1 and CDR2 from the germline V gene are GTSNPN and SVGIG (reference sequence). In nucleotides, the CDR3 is TGTGCCCAGGGACAGGGGGCCCTCAATCAGCCCCAGCATTTT. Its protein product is CAQGQGALNQPQHF.

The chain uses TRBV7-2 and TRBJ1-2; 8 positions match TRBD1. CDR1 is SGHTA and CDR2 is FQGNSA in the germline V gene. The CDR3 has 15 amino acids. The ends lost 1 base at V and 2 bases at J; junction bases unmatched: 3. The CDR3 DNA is TGTGCCAGCAGCTTAGGGGCAGGGGGCAACTATGGCTACACCTTC. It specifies CASSLGAGGNYGYTF.